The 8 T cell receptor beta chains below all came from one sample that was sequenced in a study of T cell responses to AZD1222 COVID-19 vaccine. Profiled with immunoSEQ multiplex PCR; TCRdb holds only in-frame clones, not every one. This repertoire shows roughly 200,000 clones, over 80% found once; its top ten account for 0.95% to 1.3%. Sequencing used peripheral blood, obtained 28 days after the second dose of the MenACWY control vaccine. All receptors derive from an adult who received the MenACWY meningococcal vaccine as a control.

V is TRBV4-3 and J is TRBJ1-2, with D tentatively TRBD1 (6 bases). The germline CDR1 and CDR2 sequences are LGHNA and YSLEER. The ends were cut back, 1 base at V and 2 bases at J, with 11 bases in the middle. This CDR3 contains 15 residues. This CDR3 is CASSQGTAINYGYTF. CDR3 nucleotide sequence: TGCGCCAGCAGCCAAGGGACAGCCATAAACTATGGCTACACCTTC.

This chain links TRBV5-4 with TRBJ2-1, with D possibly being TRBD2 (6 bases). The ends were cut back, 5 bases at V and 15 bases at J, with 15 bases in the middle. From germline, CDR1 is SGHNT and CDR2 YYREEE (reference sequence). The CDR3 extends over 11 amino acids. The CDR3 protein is CASRQTGGWFF. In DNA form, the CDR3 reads TGTGCCAGCAGGCAGACTGGGGGGTGGTTCTTC. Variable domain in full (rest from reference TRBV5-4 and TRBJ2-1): ETGVTQSPTHLIKTRGQQVTLRCSSQSGHNTVSWYQQALGQGPQFIFQYYREEENGRGNFPPRFSGLQFPNYSSELNVNALELDDSALYLCASRQTGGWFFGPGTRLTVL.

The CDR3 nucleotides read TGTGCCAGCAGCTCCGGCGGGTGGCGGGCGGATTACAATGAGCAGTTCTTC. It codes for CASSSGGWRADYNEQFF. The chain combines TRBV13 with TRBJ2-1; a possible D gene is TRBD2 (5 bases). There are 17 residues in the CDR3. CDR1 PRHDT and CDR2 FYEKMQ come from the germline V gene (reference sequence). Trimming removed 4 bases at V and 4 bases at J, with 20 bases between.

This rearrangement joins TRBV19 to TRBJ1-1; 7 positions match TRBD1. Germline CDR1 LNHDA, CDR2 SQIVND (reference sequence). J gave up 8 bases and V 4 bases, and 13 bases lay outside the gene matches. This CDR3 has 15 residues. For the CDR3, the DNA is TGTGCCAGTAGTAGCCGGGACAGTATCGCGAGGGAAGCTTTCTTT. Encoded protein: CASSSRDSIAREAFF.

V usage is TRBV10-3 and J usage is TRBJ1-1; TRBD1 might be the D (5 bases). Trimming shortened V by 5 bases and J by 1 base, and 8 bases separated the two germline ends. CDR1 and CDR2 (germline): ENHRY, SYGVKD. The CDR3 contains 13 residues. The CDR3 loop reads CAISRGGNTEAFF. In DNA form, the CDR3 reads TGTGCCATCAGTCGGGGGGGGAACACTGAAGCTTTCTTT.

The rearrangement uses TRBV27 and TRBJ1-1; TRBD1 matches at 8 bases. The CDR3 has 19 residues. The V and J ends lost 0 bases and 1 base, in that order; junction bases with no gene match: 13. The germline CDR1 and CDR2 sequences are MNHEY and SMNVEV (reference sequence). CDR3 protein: CASSLSNLAGGARNTEAFF. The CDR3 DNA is TGTGCCAGCAGTTTATCAAATCTCGCAGGGGGCGCAAGGAACACTGAAGCTTTCTTT.

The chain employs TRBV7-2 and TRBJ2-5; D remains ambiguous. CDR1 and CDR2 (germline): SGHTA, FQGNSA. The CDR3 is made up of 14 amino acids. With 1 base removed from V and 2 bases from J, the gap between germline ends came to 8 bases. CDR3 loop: CASSLVSQQETQYF. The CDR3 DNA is TGTGCCAGCAGCTTAGTTAGCCAGCAAGAGACCCAGTACTTC. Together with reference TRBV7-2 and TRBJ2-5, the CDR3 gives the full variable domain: GAGVSQSPSNKVTEKGKDVELRCDPISGHTALYWYRQSLGQGLEFLIYFQGNSAPDKSGLPSDRFSAERTGGSVSTLTIQRTQQEDSAVYLCASSLVSQQETQYFGPGTRLLVL.

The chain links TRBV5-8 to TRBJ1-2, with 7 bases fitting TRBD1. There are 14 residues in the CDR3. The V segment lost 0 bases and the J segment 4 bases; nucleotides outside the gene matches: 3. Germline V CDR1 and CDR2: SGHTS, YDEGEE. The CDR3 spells CASSLGGTVYGYTF. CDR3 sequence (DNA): TGTGCCAGCAGCTTGGGAGGGACAGTCTATGGCTACACCTTC.